This is a list of T cell receptor beta chains from one sample in a study of shared clonotypes between healthy human individuals. Only in-frame clones appear in the TCRdb table, and some are missing; sequencing was by immunoSEQ multiplex PCR. The profile covers 2 million to 3 million clones, with 93% appearing a single time and more than 0.35% taken by the ten largest. Sequencing was done on a sample of naive CD4+ T cells from PBMCs. These receptors came from a man between 18 and 29 years old in good health. Some clones in this sample may be carry-over from other donors' samples. Both conserved end residues are part of each CDR3. A D gene is named only where the DNA matches it firmly. Rows may omit the clone size; those that give it use once, few, many or a size class.

V	D	J	size	CDR3	DNA
TRBV28	TRBD1	TRBJ1-5	once	CASSRETGTGGNQPQHF	TGTGCCAGCAGCAGAGAGACCGGGACAGGGGGTAATCAGCCCCAGCATTTT
TRBV7-2	-	TRBJ2-3	-	CASSSKGRARGDTQYF	TGTGCCAGCAGCTCCAAAGGTCGGGCCCGGGGAGATACGCAGTATTTT
TRBV30	-	TRBJ2-6	-	CAWSGAGANVLTF	TGTGCCTGGAGTGGCGCTGGGGCCAACGTCCTGACTTTC
TRBV18	-	TRBJ1-1	-	CASSPPDYRRSAFF	TGTGCCAGCTCACCACCAGATTACAGGCGATCGGCTTTCTTT
TRBV4-2	-	TRBJ2-2	-	CASSAEQQVTTGELFF	TGTGCCAGCAGCGCAGAGCAACAGGTTACCACCGGGGAGCTGTTTTTT
TRBV7-9	TRBD1	TRBJ1-1	-	CASSLGGQGGEAFF	TGTGCCAGCAGCCTCGGTGGACAGGGAGGTGAAGCTTTCTTT
TRBV5-1	TRBD1	TRBJ2-7	once	CASSRTTGQGGSYEQYF	TGCGCCAGCAGCAGGACAACCGGACAGGGAGGTTCCTACGAGCAGTACTTC
TRBV5-4	TRBD2	TRBJ2-5	-	CASSPPYRLAGEGKETQYF	TGTGCCAGCAGCCCCCCTTATCGGCTAGCGGGAGAGGGAAAAGAGACCCAGTACTTC
TRBV7-2	-	TRBJ2-7	-	CASSLDQGVYEQYF	TGTGCCAGCAGCTTAGACCAGGGAGTGTACGAGCAGTACTTC
TRBV19	-	TRBJ1-1	-	CASSPRSRIEAFF	TGTGCCAGTAGTCCTCGATCCAGAATTGAAGCTTTCTTT
TRBV5-5	-	TRBJ2-7	-	CASSLDRGGTYEQYF	TGTGCCAGCAGCTTGGACAGGGGGGGTACCTACGAGCAGTACTTC
TRBV25-1	-	TRBJ2-2	-	CASSDPRSGNTGELFF	TGTGCCAGCAGTGATCCCCGTTCCGGGAACACCGGGGAGCTGTTTTTT
TRBV6-6	TRBD1	TRBJ1-1	-	CASSYNTGQGEAFF	TGTGCCAGCAGTTACAACACCGGACAGGGTGAAGCTTTCTTT
TRBV29-1	TRBD1	TRBJ1-1	few	CSVLGTVNTEAFF	TGCAGCGTTCTAGGGACAGTGAACACTGAAGCTTTCTTT
TRBV2	-	TRBJ2-7	-	CASRSGEQYF	TGTGCCAGCAGGAGCGGAGAGCAGTACTTC
TRBV9	TRBD2	TRBJ2-1	once	CASSVAAGVSYNEQFF	TGTGCCAGCAGCGTAGCGGCGGGGGTCTCCTACAATGAGCAGTTCTTC
TRBV9	-	TRBJ2-7	once	CASSVDQRTVDEQYF	TGTGCCAGCAGCGTAGATCAAAGGACAGTCGACGAGCAGTACTTC
TRBV5-1	-	TRBJ2-1	-	CASSLATDYNEQFF	TGCGCCAGCAGCTTGGCCACAGATTACAATGAGCAGTTCTTC
TRBV7-9	TRBD2	TRBJ2-3	-	CASSYSGRAVDTQYF	TGTGCCAGCAGTTATAGCGGGAGGGCCGTAGATACGCAGTATTTT
TRBV5-4	-	TRBJ2-7	-	CASSTRASYEQYF	TGTGCCAGCAGCACAAGGGCGAGTTACGAGCAGTACTTC
TRBV4-3	TRBD1	TRBJ1-1	-	CASSPGTGGMNTEAFF	TGCGCCAGCAGCCCAGGAACAGGGGGGATGAACACTGAAGCTTTCTTT
TRBV30	TRBD2	TRBJ2-5	-	CAWSPGGTLEETQYF	TGTGCCTGGAGTCCGGGAGGTACGCTGGAAGAGACCCAGTACTTC
TRBV7-9	-	TRBJ1-3	-	CASSLLRNTIYF	TGTGCCAGCAGCTTACTAAGGAACACCATATATTTT
TRBV30	TRBD2	TRBJ2-3	once	CAWSRGLAADTQYF	TGTGCCTGGAGTAGGGGACTAGCGGCGGATACGCAGTATTTT
TRBV4-2	-	TRBJ2-7	-	CASSQGFGGGVTYEQYF	TGTGCCAGCAGCCAAGGATTCGGGGGAGGTGTCACCTACGAGCAGTACTTC
TRBV2	TRBD2	TRBJ2-1	-	CASSEGVGLGLGNEQFF	TGTGCCAGCAGTGAAGGTGTGGGACTAGGACTGGGCAATGAGCAGTTCTTC
TRBV4-2	-	TRBJ2-4	-	CASSQVEGGSIQYF	TGTGCCAGCAGCCAAGTTGAGGGGGGAAGCATTCAGTACTTC
TRBV25-1	-	TRBJ1-5	few	CASGGGYQPQHF	TGTGCCAGCGGCGGCGGTTATCAGCCCCAGCATTTT
TRBV28	-	TRBJ1-5	-	CASSLWDSNQPQHF	TGTGCCAGCAGTTTATGGGACAGCAATCAGCCCCAGCATTTT
TRBV5-1	-	TRBJ1-3	-	CASSPQQANSGNTIYF	TGCGCCAGCAGCCCGCAACAAGCCAACTCTGGAAACACCATATATTTT
TRBV27	TRBD2	TRBJ2-3	-	CASSSRTSGDTDTQYF	TGTGCCAGCAGTTCCAGGACTAGCGGAGACACAGATACGCAGTATTTT
TRBV28	-	TRBJ2-1	-	CASSLDSSSYNEQFF	TGTGCCAGCAGTTTAGACTCTTCCTCCTACAATGAGCAGTTCTTC
TRBV15	-	TRBJ2-2	-	CATSRKPTGNTGELFF	TGTGCCACCAGCAGAAAGCCTACAGGGAACACCGGGGAGCTGTTTTTT
TRBV5-6	-	TRBJ1-6	-	CASSLYGLFNSPLHF	TGTGCCAGCAGCTTGTATGGGCTTTTCAATTCACCCCTCCACTTT
TRBV13	TRBD2	TRBJ2-1	-	CASSRGGGSHNEQFF	TGTGCCAGCAGTCGGGGGGGCGGGAGCCACAATGAGCAGTTCTTC
TRBV18	-	TRBJ1-1	-	CASSPPSSTEAFF	TGTGCCAGCTCACCACCTTCGAGCACTGAAGCTTTCTTT
TRBV27	-	TRBJ2-3	-	CASSSLEGTQYF	TGTGCCAGCAGTTCGTTAGAGGGTACGCAGTATTTT
TRBV5-6	-	TRBJ2-6	-	CASSFFGVSGANVLTF	TGTGCCAGCAGCTTTTTCGGTGTCTCTGGGGCCAACGTCCTGACTTTC
TRBV5-1	TRBD1	TRBJ1-1	-	CASRSTGQGRTEAFF	TGCGCCAGCAGATCGACCGGACAGGGTAGGACTGAAGCTTTCTTT
TRBV5-1	-	TRBJ1-5	few	CASSPDQGGQPQHF	TGCGCCAGCAGCCCGGACCAGGGCGGTCAGCCCCAGCATTTT
TRBV19	TRBD1	TRBJ1-4	-	CASRLDRVNEKLFF	TGTGCCAGTAGACTTGACAGGGTTAATGAAAAACTGTTTTTT
TRBV4-2	-	TRBJ2-1	-	CASSPSSAQVGDNEQFF	TGTGCCAGCAGCCCCTCGAGTGCCCAAGTGGGTGACAATGAGCAGTTCTTC
TRBV10-3	-	TRBJ2-5	-	CAISESKDASGTQYF	TGTGCCATCAGTGAGTCCAAAGACGCCTCAGGGACCCAGTACTTC
TRBV14	-	TRBJ2-7	-	CASSQGAGGSYEQYF	TGTGCCAGCAGCCAAGGTGCCGGAGGCTCCTACGAGCAGTACTTC
TRBV4-3	-	TRBJ1-1	-	CASSQEADGNTEAFF	TGCGCCAGCAGCCAAGAGGCCGACGGGAACACTGAAGCTTTCTTT
TRBV4-3	TRBD1	TRBJ2-1	-	CASSQTRDRGIRFF	TGCGCCAGCAGCCAAACCCGGGACAGGGGTATTAGGTTCTTC
TRBV6-5	-	TRBJ2-2	-	CASRYRRTGELFF	TGTGCCAGCAGGTACAGGCGGACCGGGGAGCTGTTTTTT
TRBV4-2	-	TRBJ2-2	-	CASSHAGNTGELFF	TGTGCCAGCAGCCACGCCGGGAACACCGGGGAGCTGTTTTTT
TRBV7-2	-	TRBJ2-7	-	CASSRGESSSYEQYF	TGTGCCAGCAGCCGAGGGGAATCAAGCTCCTACGAGCAGTACTTC
TRBV11-3	TRBD2	TRBJ2-1	-	CASSSRTSGRAHEQFF	TGTGCCAGCAGCTCGCGGACTAGCGGGAGGGCACATGAGCAGTTCTTC
TRBV28	TRBD2	TRBJ2-1	-	CASIPGLPWGEQFF	TGTGCCAGCATCCCGGGACTACCCTGGGGTGAGCAGTTCTTC
TRBV7-3	-	TRBJ1-1	-	CASSSQLNTEAFF	TGTGCCAGCAGCTCCCAGTTGAACACTGAAGCTTTCTTT
TRBV6-6	-	TRBJ1-5	few	CASTQHRENQPQHF	TGTGCCAGCACCCAACACAGGGAGAATCAGCCCCAGCATTTT
TRBV9	TRBD2	TRBJ2-1	once	CASSVVLAGGNNEQFF	TGTGCCAGCAGCGTAGTCCTAGCGGGAGGGAACAATGAGCAGTTCTTC
TRBV7-9	-	TRBJ2-5	-	CASSLRRETQYF	TGTGCCAGCAGCTTAAGGCGGGAGACCCAGTACTTC
TRBV7-8	TRBD2	TRBJ2-7	-	CASSPLGASGRYEQYF	TGTGCCAGCAGCCCGCTTGGGGCTAGCGGGAGATACGAGCAGTACTTC
TRBV27	TRBD1	TRBJ1-4	-	CASRSDRVTNEKLFF	TGTGCCAGCAGGTCCGACAGGGTCACTAATGAAAAACTGTTTTTT